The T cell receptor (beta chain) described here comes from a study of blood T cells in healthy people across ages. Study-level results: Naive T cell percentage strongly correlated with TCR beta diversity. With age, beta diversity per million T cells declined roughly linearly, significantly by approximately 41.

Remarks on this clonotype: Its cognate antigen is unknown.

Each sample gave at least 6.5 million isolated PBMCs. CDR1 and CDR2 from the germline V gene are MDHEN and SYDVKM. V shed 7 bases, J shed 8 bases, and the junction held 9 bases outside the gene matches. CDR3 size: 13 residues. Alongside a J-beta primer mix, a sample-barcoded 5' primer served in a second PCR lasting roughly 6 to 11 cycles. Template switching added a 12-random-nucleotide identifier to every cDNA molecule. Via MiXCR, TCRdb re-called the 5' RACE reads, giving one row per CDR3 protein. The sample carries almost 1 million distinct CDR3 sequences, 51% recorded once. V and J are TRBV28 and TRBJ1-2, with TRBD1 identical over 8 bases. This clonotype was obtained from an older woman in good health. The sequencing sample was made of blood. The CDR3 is CASTDRGGRGYTF. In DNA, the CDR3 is TGTGCCAGCACCGACAGGGGCGGTCGAGGCTACACCTTC.